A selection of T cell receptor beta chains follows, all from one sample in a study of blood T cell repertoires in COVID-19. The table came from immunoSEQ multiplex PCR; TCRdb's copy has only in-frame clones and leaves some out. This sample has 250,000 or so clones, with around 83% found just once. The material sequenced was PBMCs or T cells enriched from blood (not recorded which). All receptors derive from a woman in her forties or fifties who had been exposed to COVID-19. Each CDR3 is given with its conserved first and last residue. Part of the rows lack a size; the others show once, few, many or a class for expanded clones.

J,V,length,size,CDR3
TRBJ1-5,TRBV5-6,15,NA,CASSLGQANNQPQHF
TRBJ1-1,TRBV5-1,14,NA,CASSLARGPTEAFF
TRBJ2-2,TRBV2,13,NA,CASMRTGLRELFF
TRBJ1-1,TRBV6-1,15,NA,CASSEYGFGRTEAFF
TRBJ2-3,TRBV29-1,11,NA,CSVGTGDTQYF
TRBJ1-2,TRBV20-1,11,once,CSARGGDGYTF
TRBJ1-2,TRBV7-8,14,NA,CASSSARGNYGYTF
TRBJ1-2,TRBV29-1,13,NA,CSVETGGARGYTF
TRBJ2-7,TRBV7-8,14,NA,CASSRKGSPYEQYF
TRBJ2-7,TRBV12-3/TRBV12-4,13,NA,CASSLGQIYEQYF
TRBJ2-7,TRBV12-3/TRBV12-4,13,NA,CASMGTGAYEQYF
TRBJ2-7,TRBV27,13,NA,CASSLTVFYEQYF
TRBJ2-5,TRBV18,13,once,CASSLGQGGTQYF
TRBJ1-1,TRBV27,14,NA,CASSLSRVNTEAFF
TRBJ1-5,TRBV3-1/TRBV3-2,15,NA,CASSPGVVTGQPQHF
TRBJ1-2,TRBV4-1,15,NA,CASSQEVSFSGGYTF
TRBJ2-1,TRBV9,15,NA,CASSVAGTANNEQFF
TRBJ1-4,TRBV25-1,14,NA,CASLPDRDSEKLFF
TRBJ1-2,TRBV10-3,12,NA,CAISGLAYGYTF
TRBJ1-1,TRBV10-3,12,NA,CAIDQGLGEAFF